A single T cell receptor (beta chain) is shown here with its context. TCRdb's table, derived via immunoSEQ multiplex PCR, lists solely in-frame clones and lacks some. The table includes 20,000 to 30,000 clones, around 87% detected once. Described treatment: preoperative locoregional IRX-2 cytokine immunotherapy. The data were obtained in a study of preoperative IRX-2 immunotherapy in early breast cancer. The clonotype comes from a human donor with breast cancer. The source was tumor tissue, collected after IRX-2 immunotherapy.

The CDR3 nucleotides are TGTGCCAGCTCACCCGAGACAGGGGTTGGGGCCAACGTCCTGACTTTC. Protein sequence: CASSPETGVGANVLTF. The rearrangement joins TRBV18 to TRBJ2-6; 8 nucleotides align to TRBD1. The V gene end was trimmed by 3 bases and the J gene end by 3 bases; junction bases not matched to a gene: 4. The CDR3 is made up of 16 amino acids. Germline CDR1 KGHSH, CDR2 LQKENI.